This T cell receptor beta chain was identified in a study of PD-1 blockade in classical Hodgkin lymphoma. Overall study results and limits: Patients were excluded if nivolumab began under 1 year after ASCT (the autologous transplant). Reports described newly diagnosed patients as having lower baseline TCR diversity than healthy donors. CD4+ TCR diversity rose significantly by C4D1, and CD8+ TCR diversity did not. Newly diagnosed patients had diversity similar to the baseline diversity of complete responders.

V lost 1 base and J lost 0, with 15 bases in between. Germline CDR1 is LGHNA and CDR2 is YNFKEQ. This CDR3 region has 17 residues. Time point denoted: cycle 4 day 1 (C4D1), after less than seven weeks of nivolumab. Following autologous stem cell transplantation, relapse occurred in every patient, and exposure to brentuximab vedotin varied. To note about this clone: Its antigen is currently unknown.

This table comes from immunoSEQ multiplex PCR, and its TCRdb copy is limited to in-frame clones, with some not included. The repertoire holds 100,000 or so clones, with over 75% as singletons. The chain combines TRBV4-2 with TRBJ1-1; D is possibly TRBD1 (6 bases). The sample in question was peripheral blood mononuclear cells (PBMCs), obtained before the fourth cycle of nivolumab. The sequence derives from a human donor with classical Hodgkin lymphoma. Here the CDR3 DNA reads TGTGCCAGCAGCCAAGCAGGGGTGGCCCGCATGAACACTGAAGCTTTCTTT. This sequence encodes CASSQAGVARMNTEAFF.